This T cell receptor beta chain was profiled in a study of T-cell memory formation after mild COVID-19. The CDR3 runs to 14 residues. CDR1 MNHEY and CDR2 SVGEGT come from the germline V gene. Notes on this clonotype: The antigen remains unidentified. The junction does not match germline at one end; this may be a read error.

TCRdb reprocessed the 5' RACE reads via MiXCR and lists one record per CDR3 protein. The sample contains 350,000 to 550,000 distinct CDR3 sequences, about 20% of which appear only once. Study findings and constraints: Clones contracting over day 15 to 85 were CD4/CD8 balanced, with later expanders leaning CD4+. Among contracting clones, CD4+ were mainly CM/EM and CD8+ enriched in EMRA.

The clonotype comes from a man aged 18 to 29 who had mild COVID-19 (a few samples of this study predate the infection). Cell type and time point are not known. This chain connects TRBV6-2 or TRBV6-3 to TRBJ1-1; no clear D. The sequenced sample consisted of PBMCs or a T cell subset sorted from them (not recorded which). The CDR3: CASSYLGPNTEDFF. The CDR3 nucleotides read TGTGCCAGCAGTTACCTAGGGCCGAACACTGAAGATTTCTTT.